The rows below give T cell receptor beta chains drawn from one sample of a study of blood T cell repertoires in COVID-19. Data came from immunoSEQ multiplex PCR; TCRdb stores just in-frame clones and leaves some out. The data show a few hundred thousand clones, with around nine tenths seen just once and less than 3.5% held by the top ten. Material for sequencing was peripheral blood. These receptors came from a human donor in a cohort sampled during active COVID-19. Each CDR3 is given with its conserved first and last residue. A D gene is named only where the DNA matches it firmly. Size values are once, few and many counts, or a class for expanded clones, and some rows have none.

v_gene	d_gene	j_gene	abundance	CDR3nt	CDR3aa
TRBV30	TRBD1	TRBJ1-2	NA	TGTGCCTGGAGCCCTCCCGGGACAGAGTATGGCTACACCTTC	CAWSPPGTEYGYTF
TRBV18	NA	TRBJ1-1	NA	TGTGCCAGCTCACCAATGATAAGGGGCGATGACACTGAAGCTTTCTTT	CASSPMIRGDDTEAFF
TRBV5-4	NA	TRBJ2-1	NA	TGTGCCAGCAGTTTCCCCGGGGTCCCTTACAATGAGCAGTTCTTC	CASSFPGVPYNEQFF
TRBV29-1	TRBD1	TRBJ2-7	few	TGCAGCGTTGCCGGGACAGGGCACGACGAGCAGTACTTC	CSVAGTGHDEQYF
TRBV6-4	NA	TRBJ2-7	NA	TGTGCCAGCATTAAGAGGTCGATAACCCCCGTTGAGCAGTACTTC	CASIKRSITPVEQYF
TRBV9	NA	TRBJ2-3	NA	TGTGCCAGCAGCGCTTACGCCGGGAGTGGTGCAGATACGCAGTATTTT	CASSAYAGSGADTQYF
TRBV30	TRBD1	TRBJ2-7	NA	TGTGCCTGGAGTCACCTTGGGACAGGGAGCTCCTACGAGCAGTACTTC	CAWSHLGTGSSYEQYF
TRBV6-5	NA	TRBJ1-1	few	TGTGCCAGCAGTTCCGGACCTGGGGGGAACTCTGAAGCTTTCTTT	CASSSGPGGNSEAFF
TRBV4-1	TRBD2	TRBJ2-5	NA	TGCGCCAGCAGCCAAGGGGAGCGGGAGATTGAAGAGACCCAGTACTTC	CASSQGEREIEETQYF
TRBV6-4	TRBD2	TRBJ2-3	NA	TGTGCCAGCAGTTCCACGGGAGGCCGGGGCACAGATACGCAGTATTTT	CASSSTGGRGTDTQYF
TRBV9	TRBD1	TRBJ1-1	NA	TGTGCCAGCAGCGATGGACAGGGGTCTAAGAACACTGAAGCTTTCTTT	CASSDGQGSKNTEAFF
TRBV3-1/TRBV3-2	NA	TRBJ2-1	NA	TGTGCCAGCAGTCAAAGGGGCTTCCCGAACTACAATGAGCAGTTCTTC	CASSQRGFPNYNEQFF
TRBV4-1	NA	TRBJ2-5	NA	TGCGCCAGCAGCCACCCAGGTCGAGCTCAAGAGACCCAGTACTTC	CASSHPGRAQETQYF
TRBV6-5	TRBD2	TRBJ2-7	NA	TGTGCCAGCAGTTACAAGCGGGAGGTCTCATACGAGCAGTACTTC	CASSYKREVSYEQYF
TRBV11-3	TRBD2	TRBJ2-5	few	TGTGCCAGCAGCTCCCGCCCGGGACTAGCGGGAAGGAACCAAGAGACCCAGTACTTC	CASSSRPGLAGRNQETQYF
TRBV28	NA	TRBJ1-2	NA	TGTGCCAGCAGTTCCTCTCCTCTGAACTATGGCTACACCTTC	CASSSSPLNYGYTF
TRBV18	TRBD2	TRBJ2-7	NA	TGTGCCAGCTCACCTAGCGGGGATTTCTACGAGCAGTACTTC	CASSPSGDFYEQYF
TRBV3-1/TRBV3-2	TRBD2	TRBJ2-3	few	TGTGCCAGCAGCCAAGATCGAACTAGCGGGAGAGCGCAGTATTTT	CASSQDRTSGRAQYF
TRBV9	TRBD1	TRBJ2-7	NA	TGTGCCAGCAGCACCGGGACAGGGGGCTACGAGCAGTACTTC	CASSTGTGGYEQYF
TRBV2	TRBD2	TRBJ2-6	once	TGTGCCAGCAGTGATTACGGTGGGAGGGCTGGGGCCAACGTCCTGACTTTC	CASSDYGGRAGANVLTF
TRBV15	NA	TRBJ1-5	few	TGTGCCACCAGCAGAGATCCTTCTCAGCCCCAGCATTTT	CATSRDPSQPQHF
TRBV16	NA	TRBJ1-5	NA	TGTGCCAGCAATGGCCACACTGCGGAGCCCCAGCATTTT	CASNGHTAEPQHF
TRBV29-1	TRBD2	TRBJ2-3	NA	TGCAGCGTGGGAGGTCGTCGCGGGAGGTTGATAGATACGCAGTATTTT	CSVGGRRGRLIDTQYF
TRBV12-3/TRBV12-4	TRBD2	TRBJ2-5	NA	TGTGCCAGCAGTCCGGGACTAGCGGAGACCCAGTACTTC	CASSPGLAETQYF
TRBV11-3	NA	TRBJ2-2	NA	TGTGCCAGCAGCCCCGGACAGTTCTCCGGGGAGCTGTTTTTT	CASSPGQFSGELFF
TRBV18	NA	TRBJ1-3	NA	TGTGCCAGCTCACCGGAAGGGGGCTCTGGAAACACCATATATTTT	CASSPEGGSGNTIYF
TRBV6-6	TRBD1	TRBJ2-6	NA	TGTGCCAGCAGTCAAAACAGGGGTGGGGCCAACGTCCTGACTTTC	CASSQNRGGANVLTF
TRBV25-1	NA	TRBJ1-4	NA	TGTGCCAGCAGCCAGGGGTTAGGTGAAAAACTGTTTTTT	CASSQGLGEKLFF
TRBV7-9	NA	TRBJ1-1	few	TGTGCCAGCAGCTTAGCAACCAGCGGAGCTTTCTTT	CASSLATSGAFF
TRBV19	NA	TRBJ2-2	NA	TGTGCCAGTAGTATATCGGGGAGACCGAACACCGGGGAGCTGTTTTTT	CASSISGRPNTGELFF
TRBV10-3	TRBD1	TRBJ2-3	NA	TGTGCCATCAGTTGGACAGGGAGCACAGATACGCAGTATTTT	CAISWTGSTDTQYF
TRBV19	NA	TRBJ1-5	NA	TGTGCCAGTAGTATAAGAGGATGGAATCAGCCCCAGCATTTT	CASSIRGWNQPQHF
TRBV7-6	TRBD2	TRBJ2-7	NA	TGTGCCAGCAGCCCGGGGACTAGCGGGCCCTCCTACGAGCAGTACTTC	CASSPGTSGPSYEQYF
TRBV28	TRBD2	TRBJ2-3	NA	TGTGCCAGCAGTCTAGCGGGAAACACAGATACGCAGTATTTT	CASSLAGNTDTQYF
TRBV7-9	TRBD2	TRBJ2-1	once	TGTGCCAGCAGCTTAGGACTAGCGGGGAATGAGCAGTTCTTC	CASSLGLAGNEQFF
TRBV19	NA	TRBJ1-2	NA	TGTGCCAGTAGTTTATATGTTACTTATGGCTACACCTTC	CASSLYVTYGYTF
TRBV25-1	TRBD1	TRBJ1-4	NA	TGTGCCAGCAGTGGAAGACAGGGAAACAATGAAAAACTGTTTTTT	CASSGRQGNNEKLFF
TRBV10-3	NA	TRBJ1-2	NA	TGTGCCATCAGTACAGGGTTAGGGAGCGGCTACACCTTC	CAISTGLGSGYTF
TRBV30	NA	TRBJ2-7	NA	TGTGCCTGGACCGGGAGCGGCTACGAGCAGTACTTC	CAWTGSGYEQYF
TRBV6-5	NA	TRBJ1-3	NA	TGTGCCAGCAGCCTCTCTGGAAACACCATATATTTT	CASSLSGNTIYF
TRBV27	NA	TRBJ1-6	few	TGTGCCAGCAGTTTATTGGTGGAGTTTGGCAATTCACCCCTCCACTTT	CASSLLVEFGNSPLHF
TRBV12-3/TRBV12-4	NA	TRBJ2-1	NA	TGTGCCAGCAGTCAGTACAATGAGCAGTTCTTC	CASSQYNEQFF
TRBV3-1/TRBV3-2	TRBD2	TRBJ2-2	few	TGTGCCAGCAGCCAGGAGGCTAGCGGGATCTACACCGGGGAGCTGTTTTTT	CASSQEASGIYTGELFF
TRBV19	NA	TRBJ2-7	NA	TGTGCCAGTAGTAAACCAAATAGCGGAGGAAGCTCCTACGAGCAGTACTTC	CASSKPNSGGSSYEQYF
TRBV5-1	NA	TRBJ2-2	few	TGCGCCAGCAGCTCCGGGGGCGGGGGCCAGAACACCGGGGAGCTGTTTTTT	CASSSGGGGQNTGELFF
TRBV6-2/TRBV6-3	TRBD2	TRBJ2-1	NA	TGTGCCAGCGGTTGGAGTAGCGGGAGGCCTAGCTCCTACAATGAGCAGTTCTTC	CASGWSSGRPSSYNEQFF
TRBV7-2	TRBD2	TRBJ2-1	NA	TGTGCCAGCAGCTTAGTGGTCCTAGCGGTCCGTAATGAGCAGTTCTTC	CASSLVVLAVRNEQFF
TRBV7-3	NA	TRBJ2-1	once	TGTGCCAGCAGCCAGAGCGGAGACTACAATGAGCAGTTCTTC	CASSQSGDYNEQFF
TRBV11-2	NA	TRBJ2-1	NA	TGTGCCAGCAGCTTCAGCCGCGGGAAGGGCTCCTACAATGAGCAGTTCTTC	CASSFSRGKGSYNEQFF
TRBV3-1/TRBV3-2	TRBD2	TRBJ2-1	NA	TGTGCCAGCAGCCCATCTAGCGGGAGCTACAATGAGCAGTTCTTC	CASSPSSGSYNEQFF
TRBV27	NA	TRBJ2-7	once	TGTGCCAGCAGTTCACTGCGACAGGGAGGCTACGAGCAGTACTTC	CASSSLRQGGYEQYF
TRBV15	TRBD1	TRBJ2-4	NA	TGTGCCACTAGGACAGGGGTTGTTGGAAACATTCAGTACTTC	CATRTGVVGNIQYF
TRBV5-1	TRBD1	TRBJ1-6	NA	TGCGCCAGCAGCGGAAACGCAGGGGGCGAGTCACCCCTCCACTTT	CASSGNAGGESPLHF